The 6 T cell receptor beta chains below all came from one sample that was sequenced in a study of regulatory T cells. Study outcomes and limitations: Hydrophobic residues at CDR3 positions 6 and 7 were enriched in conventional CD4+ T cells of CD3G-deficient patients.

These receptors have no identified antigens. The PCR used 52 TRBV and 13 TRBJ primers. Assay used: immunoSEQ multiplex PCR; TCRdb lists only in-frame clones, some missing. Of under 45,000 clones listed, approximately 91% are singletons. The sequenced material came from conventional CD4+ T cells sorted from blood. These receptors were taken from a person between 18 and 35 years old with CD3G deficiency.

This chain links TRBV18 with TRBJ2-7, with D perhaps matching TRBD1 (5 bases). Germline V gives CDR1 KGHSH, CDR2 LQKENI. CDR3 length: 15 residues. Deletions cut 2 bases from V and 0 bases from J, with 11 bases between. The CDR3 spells CASSPGAARSYEQYF. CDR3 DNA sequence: TGTGCCAGCTCACCAGGGGCAGCACGCTCCTACGAGCAGTACTTC.

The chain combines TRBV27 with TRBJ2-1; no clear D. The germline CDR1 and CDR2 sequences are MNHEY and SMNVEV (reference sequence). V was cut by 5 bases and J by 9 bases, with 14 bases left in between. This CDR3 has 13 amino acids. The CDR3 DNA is TGTGCCAGCAGTACCCGAGGCGCTACTGAGCAGTTCTTC. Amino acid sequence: CASSTRGATEQFF.

In nucleotides, the CDR3 is TGTGCCAGCAGCTTAAATATCGGGGGCCGGGAGACCCAGTACTTC. Its protein is CASSLNIGGRETQYF. The chain is built from TRBV7-9 and TRBJ2-5; D could derive from TRBD1 or TRBD2 (6 bases each). The germline gives CDR1 SEHNR, CDR2 FQNEAQ (reference sequence). The CDR3 sequence is 15 residues long. V lost 2 bases to trimming and J lost 5 bases, with 15 bases between them.

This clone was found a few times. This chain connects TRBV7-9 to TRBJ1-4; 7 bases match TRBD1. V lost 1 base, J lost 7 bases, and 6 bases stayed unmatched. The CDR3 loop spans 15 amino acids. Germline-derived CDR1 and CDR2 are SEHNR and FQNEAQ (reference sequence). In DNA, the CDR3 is TGTGCCAGCAGCTTAGGACAGGGAGGGAGTGAAAAACTGTTTTTT. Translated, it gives CASSLGQGGSEKLFF.

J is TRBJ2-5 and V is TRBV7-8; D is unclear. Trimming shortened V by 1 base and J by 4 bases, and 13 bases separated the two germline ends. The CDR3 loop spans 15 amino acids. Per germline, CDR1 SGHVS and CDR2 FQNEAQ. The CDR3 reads CASSLVSHPGETQYF. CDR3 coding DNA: TGTGCCAGCAGCTTAGTATCACATCCGGGAGAGACCCAGTACTTC. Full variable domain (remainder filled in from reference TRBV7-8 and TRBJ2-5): GAGVSQSPRYKVAKRGQDVALRCDPISGHVSLFWYQQALGQGPEFLTYFQNEAQLDKSGLPSDRFFAERPEGSVSTLKIQRTQQEDSAVYLCASSLVSHPGETQYFGPGTRLLVL.

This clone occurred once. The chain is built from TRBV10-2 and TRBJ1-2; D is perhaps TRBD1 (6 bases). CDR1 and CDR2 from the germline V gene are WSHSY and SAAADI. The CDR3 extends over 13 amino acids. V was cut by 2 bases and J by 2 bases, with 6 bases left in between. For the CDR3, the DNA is TGCGCCAGCAGTGAGACAGGGAACTATGGCTACACCTTC. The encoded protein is CASSETGNYGYTF.